This T cell receptor (beta chain) was recovered during a study of T-cell memory formation after mild COVID-19. The V gene's germline CDR1 is MNHEY and CDR2 SVGEGT. This CDR3 contains 14 residues. The V gene lost 4 bases and the J gene lost 6 bases, with 13 bases spanning the gap. This clonotype was found a few times. TCRdb re-derived calls from the 5' RACE reads in MiXCR, one entry per CDR3 protein. Here the sample spans some 450,000 distinct CDR3 sequences, around 20% being singletons. The sample comprised PBMCs or a T cell subset sorted from them (not recorded which). V is TRBV6-2 or TRBV6-3 and J is TRBJ2-1; D is perhaps TRBD2 (5 bases). The TCR was taken from an adult woman who had mild COVID-19 (a few samples of this study predate the infection). Cell type and time point are not known. The CDR3, as DNA: TGTGCCAGCAGTTGGGGAGTGTTAGTCAATGAGCAGTTCTTC. It translates to CASSWGVLVNEQFF.